This T cell receptor (beta chain) is drawn from a study of Graves' ophthalmopathy and Graves' hyperthyroidism. This clonotype was recorded many times. Its antigen is unknown. Using RNA transcripts, the TCR beta CDR3 regions were amplified. Investigators did first-round RT-PCR with HTBI primers, then second-round multiplex PCR. Via MiXCR, TCRdb re-called the multiplex PCR reads, giving one row per CDR3 protein. Among 57,000 or so distinct CDR3 sequences listed, approximately 50% were seen once. Ophthalmopathy was moderately-to-severely active, CAS at least 3, NOSPECS at least 4, lasting under 3 months. V trimming: 1 base; J trimming: 0 bases; junction bases outside the gene matches: 11. Looked up from germline, CDR1 is DFQATT and CDR2 is SNEGSKA (reference sequence). This CDR3 is built from 18 residues. Study-wide findings and caveats: It was with 70.59% sensitivity and under 85% specificity that the model predicted ophthalmopathy progression. The majority of expanded thyroid clonotypes above 0.001 frequency also occurred in blood.

The sequence was collected from an adult woman with Graves' ophthalmopathy. The sample consisted of peripheral blood. The J gene is TRBJ2-3, the V gene TRBV20-1, with 9 positions matching TRBD2. The CDR3 loop reads CSARGWVAGEESTDTQYF. CDR3 coding DNA: TGCAGTGCTAGAGGTTGGGTAGCGGGAGAAGAGAGCACAGATACGCAGTATTTT.